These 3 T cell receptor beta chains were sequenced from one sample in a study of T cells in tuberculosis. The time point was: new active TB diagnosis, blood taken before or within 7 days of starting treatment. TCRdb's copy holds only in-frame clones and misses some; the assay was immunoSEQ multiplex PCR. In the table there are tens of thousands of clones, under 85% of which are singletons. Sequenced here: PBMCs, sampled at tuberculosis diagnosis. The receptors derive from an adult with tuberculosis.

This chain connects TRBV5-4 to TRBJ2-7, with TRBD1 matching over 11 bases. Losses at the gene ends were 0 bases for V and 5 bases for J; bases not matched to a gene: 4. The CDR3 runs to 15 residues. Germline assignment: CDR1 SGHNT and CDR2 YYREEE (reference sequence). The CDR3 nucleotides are TGTGCCAGCAGCTTGGTGGGACAGGGGGAGGACGAGCAGTACTTC. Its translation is CASSLVGQGEDEQYF.

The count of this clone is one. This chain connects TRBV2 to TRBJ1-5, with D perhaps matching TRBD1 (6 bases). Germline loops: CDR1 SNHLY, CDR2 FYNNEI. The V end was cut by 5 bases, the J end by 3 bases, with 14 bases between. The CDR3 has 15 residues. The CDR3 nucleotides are TGTGCCAGCAGTTCGCCGGGACACCTCAATCAGCCCCAGCATTTT. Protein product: CASSSPGHLNQPQHF.

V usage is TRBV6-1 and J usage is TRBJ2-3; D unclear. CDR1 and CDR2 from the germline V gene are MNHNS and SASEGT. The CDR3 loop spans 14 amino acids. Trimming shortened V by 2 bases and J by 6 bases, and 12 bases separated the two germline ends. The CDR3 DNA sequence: TGTGCCAGCAGTGAACTAACACTCGGGGATACGCAGTATTTT. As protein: CASSELTLGDTQYF.